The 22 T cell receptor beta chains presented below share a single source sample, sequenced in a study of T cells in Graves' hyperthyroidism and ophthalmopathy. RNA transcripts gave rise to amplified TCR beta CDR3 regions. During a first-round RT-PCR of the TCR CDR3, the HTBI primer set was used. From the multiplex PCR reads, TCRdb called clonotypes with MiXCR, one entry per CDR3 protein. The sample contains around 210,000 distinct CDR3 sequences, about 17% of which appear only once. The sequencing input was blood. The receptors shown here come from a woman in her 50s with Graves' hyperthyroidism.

The CDR3: CASSLTRVRTEAFF. CDR3 nucleotide sequence: TGTGCCAGCAGCTTGACGAGGGTTAGGACTGAAGCTTTCTTT. The chain links TRBV7-3 to TRBJ1-1; D is unclear. From germline, CDR1 is SGHTA and CDR2 FQGTGA. The V and J ends lost 3 bases and 5 bases respectively, with 13 bases between them. The CDR3 is 14 amino acids.

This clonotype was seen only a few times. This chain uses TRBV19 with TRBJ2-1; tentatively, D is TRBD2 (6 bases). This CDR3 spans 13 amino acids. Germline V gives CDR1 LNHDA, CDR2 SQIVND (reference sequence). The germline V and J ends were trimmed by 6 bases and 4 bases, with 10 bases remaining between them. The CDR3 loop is CASRLRGYNEQFF. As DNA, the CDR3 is TGTGCCAGTAGACTGCGGGGATACAATGAGCAGTTCTTC.

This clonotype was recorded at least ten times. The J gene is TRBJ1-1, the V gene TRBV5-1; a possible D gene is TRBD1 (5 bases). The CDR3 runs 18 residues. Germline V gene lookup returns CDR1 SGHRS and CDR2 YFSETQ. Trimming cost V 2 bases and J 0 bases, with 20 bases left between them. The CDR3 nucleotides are TGCGCCAGCAGCTTAGCTCGGACAAGGGGCAACATGAACACTGAAGCTTTCTTT. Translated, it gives CASSLARTRGNMNTEAFF.

The CDR3 loop is CAWKAATSSYEQYF. The CDR3 DNA sequence: TGTGCCTGGAAGGCGGCGACAAGCTCCTACGAGCAGTACTTC. The rearrangement uses TRBV30 and TRBJ2-7; D call uncertain. CDR1 is GTSNPN, CDR2 SVGIG, per germline (reference sequence). Trimming cost V 4 bases and J 0 bases, with 13 bases left between them. This CDR3 region has 14 residues.

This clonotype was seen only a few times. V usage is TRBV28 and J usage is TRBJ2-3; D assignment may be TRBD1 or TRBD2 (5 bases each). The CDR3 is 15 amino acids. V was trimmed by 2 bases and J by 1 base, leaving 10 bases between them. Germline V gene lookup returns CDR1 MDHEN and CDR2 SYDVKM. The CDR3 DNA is TGTGCCAGCAGTTTAACCCAGGGAGGCACAGATACGCAGTATTTT. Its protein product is CASSLTQGGTDTQYF.

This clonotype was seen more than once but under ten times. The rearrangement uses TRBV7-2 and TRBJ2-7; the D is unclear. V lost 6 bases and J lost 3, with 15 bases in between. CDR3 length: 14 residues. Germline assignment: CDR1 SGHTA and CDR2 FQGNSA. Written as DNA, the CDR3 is TGTGCCAGCAGTTACCACTCGGCAGGCTACGAGCAGTACTTC. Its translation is CASSYHSAGYEQYF.

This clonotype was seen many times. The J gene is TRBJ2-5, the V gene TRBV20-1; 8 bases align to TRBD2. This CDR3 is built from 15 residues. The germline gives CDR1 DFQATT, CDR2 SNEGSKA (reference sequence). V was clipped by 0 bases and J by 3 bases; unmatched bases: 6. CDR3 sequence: CSARDIAGGKETQYF. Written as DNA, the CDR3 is TGCAGTGCTAGAGATATCGCGGGAGGCAAAGAGACCCAGTACTTC.

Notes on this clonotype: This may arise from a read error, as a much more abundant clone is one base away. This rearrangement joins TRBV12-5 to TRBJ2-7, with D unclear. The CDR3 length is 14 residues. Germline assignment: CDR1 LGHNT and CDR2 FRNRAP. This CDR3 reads CASGLTVAPDERYF. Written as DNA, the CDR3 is TGTGCTAGTGGTTTGACCGTGGCCCCCGACGAGCGGTACTTC.

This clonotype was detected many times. The chain's CDR3 is CATQGAYQPQHF. The DNA of the CDR3 is TGTGCCACACAGGGGGCTTATCAGCCCCAGCATTTT. This sequence joins TRBV2 and TRBJ1-5; 9 nucleotides agree with TRBD1. CDR1 SNHLY and CDR2 FYNNEI come from the germline V gene. CDR3 length: 12 amino acids. With 10 bases clipped from V and 5 bases from J, the junction kept 3 bases outside the gene matches.

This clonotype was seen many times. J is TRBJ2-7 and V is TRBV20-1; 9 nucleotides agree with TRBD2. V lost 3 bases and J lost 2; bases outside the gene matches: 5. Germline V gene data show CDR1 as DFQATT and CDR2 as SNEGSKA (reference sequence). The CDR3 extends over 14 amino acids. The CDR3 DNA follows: TGCAGTGCTAGCAATGCGGGAGGGGCCTACGAGCAGTACTTC. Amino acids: CSASNAGGAYEQYF.

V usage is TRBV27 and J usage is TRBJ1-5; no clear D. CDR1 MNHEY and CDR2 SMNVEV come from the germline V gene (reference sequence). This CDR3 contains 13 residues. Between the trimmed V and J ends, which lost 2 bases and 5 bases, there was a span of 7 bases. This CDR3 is CASSLIPDQPQHF. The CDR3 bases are TGTGCCAGCAGTTTAATTCCGGATCAGCCCCAGCATTTT.

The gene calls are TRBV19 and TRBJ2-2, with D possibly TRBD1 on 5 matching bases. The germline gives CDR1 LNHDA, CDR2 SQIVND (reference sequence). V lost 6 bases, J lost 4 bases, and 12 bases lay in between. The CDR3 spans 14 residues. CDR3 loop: CASSTGRPTGELFF. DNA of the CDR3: TGTGCCAGTAGCACAGGACGGCCCACCGGGGAGCTGTTTTTT.

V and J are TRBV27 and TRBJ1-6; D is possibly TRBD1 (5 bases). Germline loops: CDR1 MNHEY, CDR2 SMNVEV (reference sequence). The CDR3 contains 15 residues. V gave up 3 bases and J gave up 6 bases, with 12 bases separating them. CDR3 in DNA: TGTGCCAGCAGTTTTACGGCAGGGAGTAATTCACCCCTCCACTTT. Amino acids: CASSFTAGSNSPLHF.

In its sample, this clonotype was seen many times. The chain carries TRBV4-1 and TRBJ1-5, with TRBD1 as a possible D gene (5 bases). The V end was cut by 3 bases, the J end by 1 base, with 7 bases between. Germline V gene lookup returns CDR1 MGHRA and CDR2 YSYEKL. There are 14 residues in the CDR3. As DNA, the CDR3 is TGCGCCAGCAGCCAGGGGGGGAGCAATCAGCCCCAGCATTTT. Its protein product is CASSQGGSNQPQHF.

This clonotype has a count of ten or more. CDR3 loop: CASSSGQNYEQYF. CDR3 nucleotides: TGTGCCAGCAGTTCGGGACAGAACTACGAGCAGTACTTC. This chain links TRBV28 with TRBJ2-7; 7 nucleotides agree with TRBD1. This CDR3 spans 13 amino acids. Germline V gene lookup returns CDR1 MDHEN and CDR2 SYDVKM. The V segment lost 4 bases and the J segment 3 bases; nucleotides outside the gene matches: 3.

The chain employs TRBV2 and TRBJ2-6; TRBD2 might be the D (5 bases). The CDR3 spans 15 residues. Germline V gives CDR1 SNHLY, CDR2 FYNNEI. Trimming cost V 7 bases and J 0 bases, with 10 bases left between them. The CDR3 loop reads CASKIGSSGANVLTF. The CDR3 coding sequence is TGTGCCAGCAAGATTGGGAGCTCTGGGGCCAACGTCCTGACTTTC.

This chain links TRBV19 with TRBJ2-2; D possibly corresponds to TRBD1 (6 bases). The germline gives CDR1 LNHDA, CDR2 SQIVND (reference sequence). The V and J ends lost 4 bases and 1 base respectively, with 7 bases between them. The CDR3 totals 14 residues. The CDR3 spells CASSTDRNTGELFF. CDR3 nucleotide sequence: TGTGCCAGTAGTACGGACAGGAACACCGGGGAGCTGTTTTTT.

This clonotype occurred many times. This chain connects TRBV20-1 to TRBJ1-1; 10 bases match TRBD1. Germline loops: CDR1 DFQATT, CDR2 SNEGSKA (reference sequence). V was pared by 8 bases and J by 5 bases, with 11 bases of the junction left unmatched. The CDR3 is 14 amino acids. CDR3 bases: TGCAGTCAAAGCATCGACAGGGGGCGGACTGAAGCTTTCTTT. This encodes CSQSIDRGRTEAFF.

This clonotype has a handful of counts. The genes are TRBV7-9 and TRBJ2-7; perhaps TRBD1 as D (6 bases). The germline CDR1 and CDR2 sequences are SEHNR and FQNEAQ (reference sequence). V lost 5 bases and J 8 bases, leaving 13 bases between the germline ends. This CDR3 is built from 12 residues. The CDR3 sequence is CASSPEGVKQYF. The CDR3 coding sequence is TGTGCCAGCAGCCCTGAGGGGGTTAAGCAGTACTTC.

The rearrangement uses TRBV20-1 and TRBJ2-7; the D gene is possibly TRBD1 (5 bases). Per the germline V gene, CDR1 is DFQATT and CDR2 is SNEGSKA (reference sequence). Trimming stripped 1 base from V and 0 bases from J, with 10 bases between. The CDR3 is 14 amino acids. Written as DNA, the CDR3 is TGCAGTGCTAGAGTTGGGGCGTCCTCCTACGAGCAGTACTTC. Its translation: CSARVGASSYEQYF.

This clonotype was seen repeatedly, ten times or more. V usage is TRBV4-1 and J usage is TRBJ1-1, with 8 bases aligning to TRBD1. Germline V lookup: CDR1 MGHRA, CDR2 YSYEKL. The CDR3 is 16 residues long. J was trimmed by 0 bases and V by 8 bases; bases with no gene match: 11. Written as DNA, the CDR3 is TGCGCCAGCGAGGAAGGACAGGGTTGGTTGAACACTGAAGCTTTCTTT. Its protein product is CASEEGQGWLNTEAFF.

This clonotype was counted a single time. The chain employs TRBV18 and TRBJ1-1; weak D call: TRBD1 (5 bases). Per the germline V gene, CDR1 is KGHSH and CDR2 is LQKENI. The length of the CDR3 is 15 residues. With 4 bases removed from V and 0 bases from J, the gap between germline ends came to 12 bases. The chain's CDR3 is CASSRYGTVNTEAFF. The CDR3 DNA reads TGTGCCAGCTCACGATATGGGACGGTGAACACTGAAGCTTTCTTT. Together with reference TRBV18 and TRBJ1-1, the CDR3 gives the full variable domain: NAGVMQNPRHLVRRRGQEARLRCSPMKGHSHVYWYRQLPEEGLKFMVYLQKENIIDESGMPKERFSAEFPKEGPSILRIQQVVRGDSAAYFCASSRYGTVNTEAFFGQGTRLTVV.